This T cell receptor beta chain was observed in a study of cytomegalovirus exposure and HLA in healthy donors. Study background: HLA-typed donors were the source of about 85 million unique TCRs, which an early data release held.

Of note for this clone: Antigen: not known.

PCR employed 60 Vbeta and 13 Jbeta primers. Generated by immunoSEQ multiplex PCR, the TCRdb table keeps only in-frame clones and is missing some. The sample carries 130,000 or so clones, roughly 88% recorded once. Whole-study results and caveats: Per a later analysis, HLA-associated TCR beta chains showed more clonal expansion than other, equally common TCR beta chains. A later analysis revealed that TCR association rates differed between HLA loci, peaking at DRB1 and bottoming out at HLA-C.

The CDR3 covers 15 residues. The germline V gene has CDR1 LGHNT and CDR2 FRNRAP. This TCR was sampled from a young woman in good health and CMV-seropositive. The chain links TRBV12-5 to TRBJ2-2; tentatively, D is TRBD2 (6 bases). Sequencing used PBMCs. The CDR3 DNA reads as TGTGCCTCCCTTGCGGGCGGGGTGGGCACCGGGGAGCTGTTTTTT. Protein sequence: CASLAGGVGTGELFF. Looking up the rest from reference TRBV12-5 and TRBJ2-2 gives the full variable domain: DARVTQTPRHKVTEMGQEVTMRCQPILGHNTVFWYRQTMMQGLELLAYFRNRAPLDDSGMPKDRFSAEMPDATLATLKIQPSEPRDSAVYFCASLAGGVGTGELFFGEGSRLTVL.